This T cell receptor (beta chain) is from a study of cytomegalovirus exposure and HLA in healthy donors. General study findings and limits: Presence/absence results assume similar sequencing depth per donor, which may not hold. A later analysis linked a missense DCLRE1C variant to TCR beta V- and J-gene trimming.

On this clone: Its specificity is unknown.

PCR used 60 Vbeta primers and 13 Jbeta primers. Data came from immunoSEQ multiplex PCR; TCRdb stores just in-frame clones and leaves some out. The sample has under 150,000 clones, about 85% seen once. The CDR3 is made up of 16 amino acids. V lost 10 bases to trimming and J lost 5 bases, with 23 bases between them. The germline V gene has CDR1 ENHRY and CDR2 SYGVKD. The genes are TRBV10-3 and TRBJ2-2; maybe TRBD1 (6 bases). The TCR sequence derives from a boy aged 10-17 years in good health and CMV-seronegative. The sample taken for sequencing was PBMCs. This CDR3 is CATGLEGGSWTGELFF. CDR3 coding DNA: TGTGCCACCGGACTCGAAGGGGGAAGTTGGACCGGGGAGCTGTTTTTT.